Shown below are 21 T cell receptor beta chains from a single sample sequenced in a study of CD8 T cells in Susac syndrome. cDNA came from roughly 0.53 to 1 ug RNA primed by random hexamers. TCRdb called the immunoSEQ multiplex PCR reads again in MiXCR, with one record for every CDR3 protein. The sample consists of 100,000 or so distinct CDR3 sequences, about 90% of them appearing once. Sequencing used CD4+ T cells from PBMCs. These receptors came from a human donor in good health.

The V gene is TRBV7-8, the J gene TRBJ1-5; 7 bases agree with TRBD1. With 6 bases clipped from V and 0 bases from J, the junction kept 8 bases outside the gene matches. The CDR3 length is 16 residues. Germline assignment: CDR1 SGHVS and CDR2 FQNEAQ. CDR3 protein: CASSLTTGLSNQPQHF. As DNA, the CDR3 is TGTGCCAGCAGTCTAACGACAGGGCTTAGCAATCAGCCCCAGCATTTT. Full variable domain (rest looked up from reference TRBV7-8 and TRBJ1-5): GAGVSQSPRYKVAKRGQDVALRCDPISGHVSLFWYQQALGQGPEFLTYFQNEAQLDKSGLPSDRFFAERPEGSVSTLKIQRTQQEDSAVYLCASSLTTGLSNQPQHFGDGTRLSIL.

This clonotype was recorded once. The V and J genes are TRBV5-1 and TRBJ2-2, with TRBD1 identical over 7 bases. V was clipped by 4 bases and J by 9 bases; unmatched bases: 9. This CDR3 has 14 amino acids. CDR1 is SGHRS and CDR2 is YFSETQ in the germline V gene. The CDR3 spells CASSTDRVGRELFF. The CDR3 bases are TGCGCCAGCAGCACCGACAGGGTGGGGCGGGAGCTGTTTTTT.

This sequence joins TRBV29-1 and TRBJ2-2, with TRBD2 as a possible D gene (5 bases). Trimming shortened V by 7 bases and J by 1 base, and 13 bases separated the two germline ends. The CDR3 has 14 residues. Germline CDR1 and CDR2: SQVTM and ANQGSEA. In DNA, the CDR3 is TGCAGCGCTAGCTTATCGGAGAACACCGGGGAGCTGTTTTTT. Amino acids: CSASLSENTGELFF.

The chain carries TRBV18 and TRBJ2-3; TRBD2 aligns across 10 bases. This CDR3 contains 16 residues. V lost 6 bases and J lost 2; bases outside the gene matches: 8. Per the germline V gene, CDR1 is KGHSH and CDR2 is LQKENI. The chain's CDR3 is CASSPLAGGPTDTQYF. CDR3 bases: TGTGCCAGCTCCCCGTTAGCGGGAGGCCCCACAGATACGCAGTATTTT.

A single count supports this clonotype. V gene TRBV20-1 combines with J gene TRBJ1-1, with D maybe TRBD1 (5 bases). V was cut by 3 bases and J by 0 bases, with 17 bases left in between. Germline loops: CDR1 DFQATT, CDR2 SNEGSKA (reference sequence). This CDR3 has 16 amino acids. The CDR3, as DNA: TGCAGTGCTAGCATACGAGGGGTCGGCATGAACACTGAAGCTTTCTTT. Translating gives CSASIRGVGMNTEAFF.

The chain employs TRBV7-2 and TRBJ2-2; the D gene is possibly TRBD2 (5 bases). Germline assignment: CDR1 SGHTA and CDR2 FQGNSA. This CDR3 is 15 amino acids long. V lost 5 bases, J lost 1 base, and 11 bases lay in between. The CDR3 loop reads CASSLLGMNTGELFF. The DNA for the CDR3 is TGTGCCAGCAGCCTACTAGGGATGAACACCGGGGAGCTGTTTTTT.

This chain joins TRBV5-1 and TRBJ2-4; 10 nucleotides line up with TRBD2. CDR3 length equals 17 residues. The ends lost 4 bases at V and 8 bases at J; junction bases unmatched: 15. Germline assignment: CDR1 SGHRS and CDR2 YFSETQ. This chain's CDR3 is CASSPRTSGIGGDIQYF. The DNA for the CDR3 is TGCGCCAGCAGCCCCCGCACTAGCGGGATTGGAGGGGACATTCAGTACTTC. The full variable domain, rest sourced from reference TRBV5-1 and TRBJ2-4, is KAGVTQTPRYLIKTRGQQVTLSCSPISGHRSVSWYQQTPGQGLQFLFEYFSETQRNKGNFPGRFSGRQFSNSRSEMNVSTLELGDSALYLCASSPRTSGIGGDIQYFGAGTRLSVL.

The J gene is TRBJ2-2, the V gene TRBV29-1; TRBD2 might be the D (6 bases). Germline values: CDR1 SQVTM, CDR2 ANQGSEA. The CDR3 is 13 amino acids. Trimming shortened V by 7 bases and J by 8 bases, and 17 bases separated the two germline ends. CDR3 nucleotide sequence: TGCAGCGCCGAATGGGGGGTCCGTGGGGAGCTGTTTTTT. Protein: CSAEWGVRGELFF.

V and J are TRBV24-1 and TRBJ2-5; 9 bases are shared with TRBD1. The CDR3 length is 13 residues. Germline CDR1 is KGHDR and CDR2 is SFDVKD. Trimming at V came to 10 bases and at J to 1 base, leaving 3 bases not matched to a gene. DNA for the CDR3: TGTGCCACAGCGGACAGGGGCCAAGAGACCCAGTACTTC. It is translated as CATADRGQETQYF.

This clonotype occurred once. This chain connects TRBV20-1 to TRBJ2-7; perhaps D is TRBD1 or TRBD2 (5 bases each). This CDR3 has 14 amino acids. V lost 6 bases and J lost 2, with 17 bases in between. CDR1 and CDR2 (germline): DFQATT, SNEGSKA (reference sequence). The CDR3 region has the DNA TGCAGTGCCACACCACGGGACGACACCTACGAGCAGTACTTC. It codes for CSATPRDDTYEQYF.

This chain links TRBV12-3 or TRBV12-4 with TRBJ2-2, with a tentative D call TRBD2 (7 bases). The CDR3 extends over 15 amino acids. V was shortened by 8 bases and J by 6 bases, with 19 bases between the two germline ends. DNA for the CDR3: TGTGCCAGCGCGCCCGGCGGGGGCGGGTCCGGGGAGCTGTTTTTT. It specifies CASAPGGGGSGELFF.

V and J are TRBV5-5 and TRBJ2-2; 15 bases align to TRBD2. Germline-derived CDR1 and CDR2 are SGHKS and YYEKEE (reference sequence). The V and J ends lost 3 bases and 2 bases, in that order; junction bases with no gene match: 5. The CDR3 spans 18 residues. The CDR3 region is CASSSPGLAGGNTGELFF. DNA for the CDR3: TGTGCCAGCAGCTCACCGGGACTAGCGGGGGGTAACACCGGGGAGCTGTTTTTT. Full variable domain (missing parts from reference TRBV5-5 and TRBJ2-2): DAGVTQSPTHLIKTRGQQVTLRCSPISGHKSVSWYQQVLGQGPQFIFQYYEKEERGRGNFPDRFSARQFPNYSSELNVNALLLGDSALYLCASSSPGLAGGNTGELFFGEGSRLTVL.

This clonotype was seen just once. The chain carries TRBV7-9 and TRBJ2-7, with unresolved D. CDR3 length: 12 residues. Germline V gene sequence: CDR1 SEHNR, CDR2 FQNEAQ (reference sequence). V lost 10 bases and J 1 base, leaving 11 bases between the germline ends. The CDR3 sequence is CAIVKGSYEQYF. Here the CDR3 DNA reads TGTGCCATCGTCAAGGGTTCCTACGAGCAGTACTTC.

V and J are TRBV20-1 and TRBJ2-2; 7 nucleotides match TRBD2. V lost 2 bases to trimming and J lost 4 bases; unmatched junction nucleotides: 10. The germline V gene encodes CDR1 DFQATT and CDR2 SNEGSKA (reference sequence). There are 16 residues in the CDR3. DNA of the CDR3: TGCAGTGCTAGATCCGCTAGCGGCCGCGGCACCGGGGAGCTGTTTTTT. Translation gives CSARSASGRGTGELFF.

CDR3 sequence (DNA): TGCGCCAGCAGCTTGGGGACAGTGGATTCCTACGAGCAGTACTTC. Translated: CASSLGTVDSYEQYF. The chain has TRBV5-1 and TRBJ2-7; TRBD1 might be the D (6 bases). V lost 0 bases, J lost 1 base, and 11 bases lay in between. The germline V gene encodes CDR1 SGHRS and CDR2 YFSETQ. The CDR3 is 15 residues long.

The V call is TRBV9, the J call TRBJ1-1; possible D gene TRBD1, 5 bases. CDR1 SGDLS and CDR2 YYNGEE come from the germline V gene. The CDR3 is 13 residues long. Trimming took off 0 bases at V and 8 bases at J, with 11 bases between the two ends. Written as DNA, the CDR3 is TGTGCCAGCAGCGTAGGAGGGGCCGAGGAAGCTTTCTTT. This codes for CASSVGGAEEAFF.

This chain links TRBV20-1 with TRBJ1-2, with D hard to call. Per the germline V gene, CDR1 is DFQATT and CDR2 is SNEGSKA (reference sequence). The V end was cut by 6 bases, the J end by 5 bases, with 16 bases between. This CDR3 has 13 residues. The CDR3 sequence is CSAFEGISYGYTF. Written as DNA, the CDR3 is TGCAGTGCCTTCGAGGGAATATCATATGGCTACACCTTC.

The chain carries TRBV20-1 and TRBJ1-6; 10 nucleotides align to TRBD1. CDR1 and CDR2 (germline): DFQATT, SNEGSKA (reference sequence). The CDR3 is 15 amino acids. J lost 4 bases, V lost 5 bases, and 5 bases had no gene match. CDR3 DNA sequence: TGCAGTGCTCAGACAGGGGGCGCATATAATTCACCCCTCCACTTT. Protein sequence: CSAQTGGAYNSPLHF.

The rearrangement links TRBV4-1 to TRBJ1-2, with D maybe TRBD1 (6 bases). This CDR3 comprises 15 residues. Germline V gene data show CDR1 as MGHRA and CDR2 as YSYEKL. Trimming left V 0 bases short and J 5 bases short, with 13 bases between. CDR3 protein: CASSQEGASGYGYTF. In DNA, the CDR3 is TGCGCCAGCAGCCAAGAGGGGGCGTCGGGATATGGCTACACCTTC.

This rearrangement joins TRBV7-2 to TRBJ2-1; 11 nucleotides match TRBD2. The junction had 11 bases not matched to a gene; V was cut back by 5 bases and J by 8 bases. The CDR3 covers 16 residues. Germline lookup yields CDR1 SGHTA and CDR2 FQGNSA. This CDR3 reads CASSPSLAGVRHEQFF. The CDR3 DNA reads TGTGCCAGCAGCCCCTCACTAGCGGGAGTGAGGCATGAGCAGTTCTTC. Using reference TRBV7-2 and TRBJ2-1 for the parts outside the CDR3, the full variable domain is GAGVSQSPSNKVTEKGKDVELRCDPISGHTALYWYRQSLGQGLEFLIYFQGNSAPDKSGLPSDRFSAERTGGSVSTLTIQRTQQEDSAVYLCASSPSLAGVRHEQFFGPGTRLTVL.

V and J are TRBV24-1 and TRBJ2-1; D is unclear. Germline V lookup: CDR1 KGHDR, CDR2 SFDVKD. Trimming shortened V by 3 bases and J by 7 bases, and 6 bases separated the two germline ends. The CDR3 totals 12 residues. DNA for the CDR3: TGTGCCACCAGTGATAGGTGGAATGAGCAGTTCTTC. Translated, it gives CATSDRWNEQFF.